The entry below describes one T cell receptor beta chain. Antigen specificity is unknown. The data belong to a study of cytomegalovirus exposure and HLA in healthy donors. Study conclusions and caveats: A likely sequencing artifact accounted for one observed cluster of highly shared sequence variants. Among donors in an Asian-associated ancestry cluster, a later analysis reportedly found fewer N-insertions than the approximately 670-donor mean.

V shed 2 bases and J 2 bases; nucleotides not matched to a gene: 5. This CDR3 is 17 amino acids long. Germline values: CDR1 SGDLS, CDR2 YYNGEE. Participants comprised healthy donors of bone marrow. The PCR employed 60 Vbeta primers together with 13 Jbeta primers. This table comes from immunoSEQ multiplex PCR, and its TCRdb copy is limited to in-frame clones, with some not included. The top ten clones hold around 8.2% of a sample with 100,000 or so clones, around 80% of them seen once. This TCR was sampled from a man aged 40-50 years in good health and CMV-seropositive. V gene TRBV9 combines with J gene TRBJ2-1; 12 bases fit TRBD2. Sample: PBMCs. In nucleotides, the CDR3 is TGTGCCAGCAGCGTTTACAGGACTAGCGGGACCTACAATGAGCAGTTCTTC. This sequence encodes CASSVYRTSGTYNEQFF.